Listed here are 10 T cell receptor beta chains from one sample, sequenced in a study of early stage breast cancer tumors (dated by TCRdb to about 2017). The library was prepared using the immunoSEQ multiplex PCR assay. Not all clones reach the TCRdb copy of this immuneACCESS table, which keeps in-frame sequences only. Checked studies attribute under half of the gap to unresolved V genes and leave the rest unexplained. The sample data list about 48,000 clones, and approximately 80% of these were observed just once. 1.3% to 1.5% of the sample is held by the ten biggest clonotypes. The sample was blood. Receptors originate from a person aged 50 to 59 with breast cancer.

This clone was detected a few times. This chain links TRBV19 with TRBJ1-4; D uncertain. This CDR3 contains 15 residues. V lost 5 bases and J lost 0, with 10 bases in between. Germline CDR1 is LNHDA and CDR2 is SQIVND (reference sequence). Here the CDR3 reads CASSDRHATNEKLFF. The DNA for the CDR3 is TGTGCCAGTAGTGACCGACACGCAACTAATGAAAAACTGTTTTTT. The full variable domain, its missing parts supplied by reference TRBV19 and TRBJ1-4, is DGGITQSPKYLFRKEGQNVTLSCEQNLNHDAMYWYRQDPGQGLRLIYYSQIVNDFQKGDIAEGYSVSREKKESFPLTVTSAQKNPTAFYLCASSDRHATNEKLFFGSGTQLSVL.

The chain has TRBV5-1 and TRBJ2-2, with 9 positions matching TRBD2. The CDR3 runs to 17 residues. The junction had 8 bases not matched to a gene; V was cut back by 5 bases and J by 0 bases. Germline V lookup: CDR1 SGHRS, CDR2 YFSETQ. CDR3 nucleotide sequence: TGCGCCAGCAGTCCTACTAGCGGGCCACCGAACACCGGGGAGCTGTTTTTT. Residues: CASSPTSGPPNTGELFF.

This chain joins TRBV5-1 and TRBJ2-7; 8 nucleotides line up with TRBD1. CDR1 and CDR2 (germline): SGHRS, YFSETQ. CDR3 length: 14 amino acids. V lost 0 bases, J lost 5 bases, and 4 bases stayed unmatched. The CDR3 is CASSLGQGFNEQYF. CDR3 nucleotides: TGCGCCAGCAGCTTGGGACAGGGGTTCAACGAGCAGTACTTC.

This clone was recorded a few times. The V and J genes are TRBV4-1 and TRBJ2-2, with a tentative D call TRBD2 (5 bases). The CDR3 runs 16 residues. CDR1 is MGHRA, CDR2 YSYEKL, per germline. Between the trimmed V and J ends, which lost 4 bases and 2 bases, there was a span of 14 bases. The CDR3 DNA reads as TGCGCCAGCAGCCCCGATCCGGGATCCAACACCGGGGAGCTGTTTTTT. Translated: CASSPDPGSNTGELFF.

CDR3 loop: CAISRGDYHEQYF. CDR3 in DNA: TGTGCCATCTCCAGGGGCGACTACCACGAGCAGTACTTC. The chain combines TRBV10-3 with TRBJ2-7, with TRBD1 as a possible D gene (6 bases). V shed 8 bases and J shed 5 bases, with 16 bases lying between them. Germline V gene data show CDR1 as ENHRY and CDR2 as SYGVKD. This CDR3 is 13 amino acids long.

This clone showed up just once. The rearrangement links TRBV5-1 to TRBJ2-1; 9 nucleotides match TRBD1. CDR1 SGHRS and CDR2 YFSETQ come from the germline V gene. The CDR3 loop spans 15 amino acids. V was pared by 4 bases and J by 7 bases, with 9 bases of the junction left unmatched. The CDR3 coding sequence is TGCGCCAGCAGCACCGACAGGGGGATTAGTAATGAGCAGTTCTTC. Translated: CASSTDRGISNEQFF.

The chain joins TRBV11-3 to TRBJ2-3, with 7 nucleotides matching TRBD2. The V gene end was trimmed by 8 bases and the J gene end by 4 bases; junction bases not matched to a gene: 9. CDR1 SGHNT and CDR2 YENEEA come from the germline V gene. The CDR3 is 14 amino acids. The CDR3 here is CASAVGGSADTQYF. Written as DNA, the CDR3 is TGTGCCAGCGCCGTGGGGGGGAGCGCAGATACGCAGTATTTT.

About this clone itself: Germline and junction disagree at one end, which may indicate a read error. This chain uses TRBV7-7 with TRBJ2-5; D might be TRBD1 (5 bases). This CDR3 is built from 15 residues. Germline CDR1 and CDR2: SSHAT and FNYEAQ (reference sequence). The CDR3 here is CASSLGQGNQETQYF. The CDR3 DNA reads TGTGCTAGCAGCTTAGGGCAGGGTAACCAAGAGACCCAGTACTTC.

This clone came up a few times. The chain combines TRBV6-1 with TRBJ1-5; D gene ambiguous. V lost 5 bases, J lost 2 bases, and 10 bases lay in between. CDR1 and CDR2 from the germline V gene are MNHNS and SASEGT. The CDR3 spans 14 residues. The chain's CDR3 is CASSQESGNQPQHF. The CDR3 DNA follows: TGTGCCAGCAGTCAGGAAAGCGGCAATCAGCCCCAGCATTTT.

The chain carries TRBV7-9 and TRBJ2-3, with 7 bases fitting TRBD2. Germline CDR1 is SEHNR and CDR2 is FQNEAQ (reference sequence). The CDR3 consists of 15 residues. The junction had 7 bases not matched to a gene; V was cut back by 5 bases and J by 2 bases. The CDR3 nucleotides are TGTGCCAGCAGCGCCCGGCGGGACTACACAGATACGCAGTATTTT. It is translated as CASSARRDYTDTQYF.